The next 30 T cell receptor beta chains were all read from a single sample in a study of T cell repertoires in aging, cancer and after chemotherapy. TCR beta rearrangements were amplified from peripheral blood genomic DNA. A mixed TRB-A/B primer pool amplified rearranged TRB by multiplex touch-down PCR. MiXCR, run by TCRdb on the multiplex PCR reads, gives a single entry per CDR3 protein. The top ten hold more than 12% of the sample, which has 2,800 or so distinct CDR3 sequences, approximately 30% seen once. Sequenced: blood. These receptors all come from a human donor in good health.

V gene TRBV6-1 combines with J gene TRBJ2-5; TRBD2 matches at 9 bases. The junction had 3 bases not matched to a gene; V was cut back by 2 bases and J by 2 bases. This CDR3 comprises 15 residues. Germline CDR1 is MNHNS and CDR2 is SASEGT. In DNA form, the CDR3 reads TGTGCCAGCAGTGAATCGGCGGGGGGGCAAGAGACCCAGTACTTC. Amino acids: CASSESAGGQETQYF.

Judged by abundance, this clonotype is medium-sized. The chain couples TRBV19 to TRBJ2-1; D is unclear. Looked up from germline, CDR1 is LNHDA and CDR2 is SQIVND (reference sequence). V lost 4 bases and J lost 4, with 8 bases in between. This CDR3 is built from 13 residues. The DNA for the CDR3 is TGTGCCAGTAGTACATCTAGGTACAATGAGCAGTTCTTC. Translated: CASSTSRYNEQFF.

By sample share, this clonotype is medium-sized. The CDR3 DNA sequence: TGTGCCAGCAGCGGACTAGCGGACCGCCGGGACCAGTACTTC. Its translation: CASSGLADRRDQYF. J is TRBJ2-5 and V is TRBV27; 10 bases match TRBD2. Germline V gives CDR1 MNHEY, CDR2 SMNVEV (reference sequence). V dropped 6 bases and J dropped 10; count of bases not matched to a gene: 11. The CDR3 spans 14 residues.

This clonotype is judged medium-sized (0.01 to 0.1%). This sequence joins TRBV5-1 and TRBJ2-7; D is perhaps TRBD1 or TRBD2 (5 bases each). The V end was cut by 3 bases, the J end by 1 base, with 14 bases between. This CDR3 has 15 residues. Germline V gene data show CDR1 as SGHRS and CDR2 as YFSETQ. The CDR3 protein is CASSWGLRESYEQYF. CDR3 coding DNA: TGCGCCAGCAGCTGGGGGTTGAGGGAATCCTACGAGCAGTACTTC.

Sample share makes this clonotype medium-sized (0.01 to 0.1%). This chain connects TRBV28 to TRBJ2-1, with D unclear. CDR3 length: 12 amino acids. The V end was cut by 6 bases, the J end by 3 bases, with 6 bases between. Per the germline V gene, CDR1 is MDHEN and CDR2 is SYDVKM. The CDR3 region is CASSLFYNEQFF. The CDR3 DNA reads TGTGCCAGCAGCCTTTTCTACAATGAGCAGTTCTTC.

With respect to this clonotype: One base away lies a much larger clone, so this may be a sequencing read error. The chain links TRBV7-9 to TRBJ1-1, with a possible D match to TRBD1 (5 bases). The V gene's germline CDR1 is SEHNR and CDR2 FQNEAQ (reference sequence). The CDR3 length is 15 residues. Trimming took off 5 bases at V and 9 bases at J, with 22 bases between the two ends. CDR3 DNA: TGTGCCAGCAGCCCAAGGGGAGGAGGTAGAGATAAAGCTTTCTTT. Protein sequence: CASSPRGGGRDKAFF.

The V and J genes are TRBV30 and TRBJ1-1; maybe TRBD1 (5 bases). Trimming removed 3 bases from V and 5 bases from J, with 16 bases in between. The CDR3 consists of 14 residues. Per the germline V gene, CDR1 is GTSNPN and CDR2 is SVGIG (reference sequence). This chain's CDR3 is CAWRGVGIGTEAFF. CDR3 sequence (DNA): TGTGCCTGGAGGGGGGTAGGGATTGGGACTGAAGCTTTCTTT.

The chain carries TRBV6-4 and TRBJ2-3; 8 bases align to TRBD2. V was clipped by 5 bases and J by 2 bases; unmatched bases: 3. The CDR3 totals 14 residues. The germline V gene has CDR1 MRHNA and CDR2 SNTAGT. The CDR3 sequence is CASSSGSTTDTQYF. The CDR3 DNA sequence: TGTGCCAGCAGTAGCGGGAGCACCACAGATACGCAGTATTTT.

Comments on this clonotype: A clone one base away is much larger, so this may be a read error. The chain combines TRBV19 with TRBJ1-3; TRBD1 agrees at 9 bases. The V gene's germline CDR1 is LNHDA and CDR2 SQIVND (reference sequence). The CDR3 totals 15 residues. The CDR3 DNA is TGTGTCAGTAGTCCCGGGACAGGGTTTGGAAACACCATATATTTT. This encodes CVSSPGTGFGNTIYF. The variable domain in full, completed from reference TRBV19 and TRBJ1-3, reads DGGITQSPKYLFRKEGQNVTLSCEQNLNHDAMYWYRQDPGQGLRLIYYSQIVNDFQKGDIAEGYSVSREKKESFPLTVTSAQKNPTAFYLCVSSPGTGFGNTIYFGEGSWLTVV.

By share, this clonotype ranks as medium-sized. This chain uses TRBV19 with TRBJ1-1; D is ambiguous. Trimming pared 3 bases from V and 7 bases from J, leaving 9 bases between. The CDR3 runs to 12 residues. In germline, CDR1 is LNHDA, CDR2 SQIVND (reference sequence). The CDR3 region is CASSIGGGEAFF. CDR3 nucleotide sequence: TGTGCCAGTAGTATTGGAGGCGGTGAAGCTTTCTTT.

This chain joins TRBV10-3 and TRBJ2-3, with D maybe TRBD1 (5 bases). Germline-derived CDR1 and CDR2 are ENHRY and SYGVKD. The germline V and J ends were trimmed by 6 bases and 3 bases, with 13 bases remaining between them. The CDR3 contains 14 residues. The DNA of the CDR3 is TGTGCCATCAGGGACATAGGGAAGACAGATACGCAGTATTTT. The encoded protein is CAIRDIGKTDTQYF.

The CDR3 reads CASSLWGTGGRTEAFF. The CDR3 DNA reads as TGTGCCAGCAGTTTATGGGGGACAGGGGGCCGGACTGAAGCTTTCTTT. The chain couples TRBV27 to TRBJ1-1; the match to TRBD1 covers 12 bases. This CDR3 is 16 amino acids long. J gave up 5 bases and V 1 base, and 5 bases lay outside the gene matches. Germline lookup yields CDR1 MNHEY and CDR2 SMNVEV (reference sequence).

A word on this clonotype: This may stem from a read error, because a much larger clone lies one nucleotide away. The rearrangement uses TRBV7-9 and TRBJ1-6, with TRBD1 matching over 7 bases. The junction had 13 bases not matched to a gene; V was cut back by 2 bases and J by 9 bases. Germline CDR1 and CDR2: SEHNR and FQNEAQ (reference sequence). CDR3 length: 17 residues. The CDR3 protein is CASSLHHLTGIGSPLHF. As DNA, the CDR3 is TGTGCCAGCAGCTTACACCACCTGACAGGGATAGGTTCACCCCTCCACTTT.

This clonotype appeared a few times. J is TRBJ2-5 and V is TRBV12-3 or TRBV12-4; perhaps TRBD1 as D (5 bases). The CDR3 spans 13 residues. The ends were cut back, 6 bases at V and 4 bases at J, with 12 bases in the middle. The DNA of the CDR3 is TGTGCCAGCAGCGCAGGGATTCGAGAGACCCAGTACTTC. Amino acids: CASSAGIRETQYF.

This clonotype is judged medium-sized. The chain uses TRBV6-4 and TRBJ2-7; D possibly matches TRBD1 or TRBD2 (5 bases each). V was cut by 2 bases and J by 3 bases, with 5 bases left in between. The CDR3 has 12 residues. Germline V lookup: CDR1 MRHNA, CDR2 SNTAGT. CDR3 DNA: TGTGCCAGCAGTGACGGGGGCTACGAGCAGTACTTC. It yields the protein CASSDGGYEQYF.

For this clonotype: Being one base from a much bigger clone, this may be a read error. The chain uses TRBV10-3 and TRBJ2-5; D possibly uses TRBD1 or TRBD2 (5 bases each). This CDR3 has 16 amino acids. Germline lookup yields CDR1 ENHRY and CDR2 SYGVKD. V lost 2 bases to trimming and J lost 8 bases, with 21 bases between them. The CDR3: CAISEPRESDKFTQYF. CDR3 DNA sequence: TGTGCCATCAGTGAGCCGAGGGAGTCGGACAAGTTTACCCAGTACTTC.

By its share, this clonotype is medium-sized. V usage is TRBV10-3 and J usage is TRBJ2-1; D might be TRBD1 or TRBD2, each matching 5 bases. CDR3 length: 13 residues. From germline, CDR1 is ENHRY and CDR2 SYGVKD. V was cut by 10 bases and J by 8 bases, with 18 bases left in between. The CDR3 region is CATGMGRGDEQFF. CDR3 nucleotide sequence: TGTGCCACGGGCATGGGACGCGGCGATGAGCAGTTCTTC.

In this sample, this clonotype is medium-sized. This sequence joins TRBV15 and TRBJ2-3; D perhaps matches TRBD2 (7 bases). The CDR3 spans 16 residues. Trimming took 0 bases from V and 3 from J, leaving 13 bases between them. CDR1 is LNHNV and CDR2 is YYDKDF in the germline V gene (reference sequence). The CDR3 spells CATSREGGLGTDTQYF. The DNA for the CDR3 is TGTGCCACCAGCAGAGAGGGGGGGCTCGGGACAGATACGCAGTATTTT.

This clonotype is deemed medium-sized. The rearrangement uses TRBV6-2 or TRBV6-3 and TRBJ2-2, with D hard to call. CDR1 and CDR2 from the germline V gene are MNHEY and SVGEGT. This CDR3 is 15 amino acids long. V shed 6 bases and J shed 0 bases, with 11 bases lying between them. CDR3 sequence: CASSRGETNTGELFF. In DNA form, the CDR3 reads TGTGCCAGCAGCCGAGGAGAAACGAACACCGGGGAGCTGTTTTTT.

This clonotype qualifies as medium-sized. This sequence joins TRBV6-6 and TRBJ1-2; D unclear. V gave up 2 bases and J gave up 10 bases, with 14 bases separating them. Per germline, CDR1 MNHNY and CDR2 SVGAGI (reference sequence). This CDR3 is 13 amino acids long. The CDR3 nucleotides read TGTGCCAGCAGTTACGGTTCTTTCCTGGACTACACCTTC. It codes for CASSYGSFLDYTF.

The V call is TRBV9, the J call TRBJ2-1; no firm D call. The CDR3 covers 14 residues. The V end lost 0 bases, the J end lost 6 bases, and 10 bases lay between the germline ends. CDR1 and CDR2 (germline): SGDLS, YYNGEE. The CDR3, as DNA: TGTGCCAGCAGCGTAGTTGGCCCCGCCAATGAGCAGTTCTTC. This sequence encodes CASSVVGPANEQFF.

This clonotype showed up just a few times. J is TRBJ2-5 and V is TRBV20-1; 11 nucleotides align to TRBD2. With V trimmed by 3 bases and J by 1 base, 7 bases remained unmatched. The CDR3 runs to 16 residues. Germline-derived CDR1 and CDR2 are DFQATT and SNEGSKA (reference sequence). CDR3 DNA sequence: TGCAGTGCTAGGGGGTGGACTAGCGGGCTCCAAGAGACCCAGTACTTC. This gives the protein CSARGWTSGLQETQYF.

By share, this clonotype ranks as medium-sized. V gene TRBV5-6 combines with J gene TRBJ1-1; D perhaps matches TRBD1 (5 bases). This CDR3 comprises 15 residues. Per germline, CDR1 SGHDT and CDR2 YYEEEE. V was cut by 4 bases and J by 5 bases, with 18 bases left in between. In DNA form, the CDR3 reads TGTGCCAGCAGCCATAGGGCCGGGGCGGGGACTGAAGCTTTCTTT. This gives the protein CASSHRAGAGTEAFF.

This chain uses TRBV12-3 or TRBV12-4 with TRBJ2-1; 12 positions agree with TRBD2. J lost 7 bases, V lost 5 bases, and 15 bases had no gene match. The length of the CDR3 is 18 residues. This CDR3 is CASSPPDGLAGRGNEQFF. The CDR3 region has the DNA TGTGCCAGCAGTCCCCCTGACGGACTAGCGGGGCGGGGTAATGAGCAGTTCTTC.

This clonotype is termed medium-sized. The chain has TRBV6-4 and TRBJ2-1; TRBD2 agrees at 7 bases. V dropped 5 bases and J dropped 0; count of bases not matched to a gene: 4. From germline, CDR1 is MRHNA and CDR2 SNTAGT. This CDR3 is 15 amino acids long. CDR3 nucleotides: TGTGCCAGCAGTTCCCGGGGGGACTCCTACAATGAGCAGTTCTTC. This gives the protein CASSSRGDSYNEQFF.

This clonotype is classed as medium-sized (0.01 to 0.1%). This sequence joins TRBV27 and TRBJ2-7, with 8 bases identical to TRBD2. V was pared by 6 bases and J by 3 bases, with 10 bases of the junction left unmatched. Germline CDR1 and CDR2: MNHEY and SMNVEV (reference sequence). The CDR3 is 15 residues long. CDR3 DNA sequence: TGTGCCAGCAGCTCCGGGGGTAGCGGGATCTACGAGCAGTACTTC. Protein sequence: CASSSGGSGIYEQYF.

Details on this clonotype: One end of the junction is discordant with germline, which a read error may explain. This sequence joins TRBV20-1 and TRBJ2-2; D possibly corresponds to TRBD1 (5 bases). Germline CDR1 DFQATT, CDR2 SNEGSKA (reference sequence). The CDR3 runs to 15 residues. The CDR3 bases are TGCAGCGCTAGAGATGGGGCCAAGGACGCCGGGGAGCTGTTTTTT. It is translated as CSARDGAKDAGELFF.

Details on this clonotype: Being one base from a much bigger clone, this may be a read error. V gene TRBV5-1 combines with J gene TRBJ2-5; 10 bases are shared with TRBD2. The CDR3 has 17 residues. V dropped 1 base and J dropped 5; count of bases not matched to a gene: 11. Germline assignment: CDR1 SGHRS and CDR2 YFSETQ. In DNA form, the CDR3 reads TGCGCCAGCAGCTTGTCTCTCGCTAGCGGGGGTCATGAGACCCAGTACTTC. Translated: CASSLSLASGGHETQYF.

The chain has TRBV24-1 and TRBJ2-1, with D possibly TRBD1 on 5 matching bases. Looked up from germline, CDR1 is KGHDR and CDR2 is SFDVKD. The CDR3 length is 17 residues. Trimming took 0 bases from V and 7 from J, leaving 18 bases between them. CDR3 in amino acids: CATSDLRPGQGWNEQFF. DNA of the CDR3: TGTGCCACCAGTGATTTGAGGCCCGGGCAGGGTTGGAATGAGCAGTTCTTC.

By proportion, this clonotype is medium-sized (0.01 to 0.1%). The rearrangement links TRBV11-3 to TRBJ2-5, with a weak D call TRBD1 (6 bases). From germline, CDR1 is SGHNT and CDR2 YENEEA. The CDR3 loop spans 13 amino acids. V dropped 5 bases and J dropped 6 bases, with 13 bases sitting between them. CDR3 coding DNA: TGTGCCAGCAGCACGGACAGAGGTCAGACCCAGTACTTC. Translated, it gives CASSTDRGQTQYF. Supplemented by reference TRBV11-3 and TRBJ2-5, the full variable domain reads EAGVVQSPRYKIIEKKQPVAFWCNPISGHNTLYWYLQNLGQGPELLIRYENEEAVDDSQLPKDRFSAERLKGVDSTLKIQPAELGDSAVYLCASSTDRGQTQYFGPGTRLLVL.